This TCR beta chain was recovered during a study of blood T cells in healthy people across ages. The study, taken as a whole, reports: Higher diversity and more naive CD4+ cells were features of long-lived donors, compared to aged donors.

This clonotype was picked up a small number of times. Its specificity is not known. The authors ran a second PCR of about 7 to 11 cycles using a sample-barcoded 5' primer and a J-beta primer mix. Through a template-switch adaptor with 12 random nucleotides, each cDNA molecule received a tag. Each of the samples gave a minimum of 2.5 million paired-end reads that contained CDR3. TCRdb recomputed calls from the 5' RACE reads with MiXCR, one row per CDR3 protein. The data show some 900,000 distinct CDR3 sequences, about 28% seen once. The V gene's germline CDR1 is LGHDT and CDR2 YNNKEL (reference sequence). The V and J ends lost 3 bases and 2 bases respectively, with 7 bases between them. The CDR3 extends over 13 amino acids.

The clonotype comes from an elderly woman in good health. V usage is TRBV3-1 and J usage is TRBJ1-1; no firm D call. The sequenced sample was blood. The CDR3 loop is CASSHRHNTEAFF. In DNA, the CDR3 is TGTGCCAGCAGCCATCGACACAACACTGAAGCTTTCTTT.